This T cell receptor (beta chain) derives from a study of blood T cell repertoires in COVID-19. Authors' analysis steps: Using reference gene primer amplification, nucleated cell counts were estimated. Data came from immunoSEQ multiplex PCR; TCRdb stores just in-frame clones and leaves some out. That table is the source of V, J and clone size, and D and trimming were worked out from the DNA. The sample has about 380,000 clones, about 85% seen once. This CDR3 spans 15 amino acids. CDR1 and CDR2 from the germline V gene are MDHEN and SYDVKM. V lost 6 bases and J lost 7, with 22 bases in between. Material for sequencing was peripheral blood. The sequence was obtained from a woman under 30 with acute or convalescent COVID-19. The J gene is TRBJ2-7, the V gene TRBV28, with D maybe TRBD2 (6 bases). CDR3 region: CASSSAGTHPWEQYF. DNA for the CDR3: TGTGCCAGCAGCTCTGCCGGGACTCACCCTTGGGAGCAGTACTTC.